This TCR beta chain was recorded in a study of molecular identifiers for immune sequencing clone quantification. In this sample, this clonotype turned up a few times. What it binds is unknown. The study's findings and limits: Among about a million naive cells, spiked Jurkat TCR RNA from a single cell was reportedly detectable.

Sorted inputs of about 19,000 to 1,100,000 cells, with 10%, 30% or 50% RNA, yielded naive CD8 libraries. Sorting defined naive CD8 T cells as CD8+CD4-CCR7+CD45RA+. TCRdb recomputed calls from the PCR reads with MiXCR, one row per CDR3 protein. The sample lists a few hundred thousand distinct CDR3 sequences; about a fifth were seen once. The CDR3 sequence is 16 residues long. The V end lost 3 bases, the J end lost 3 bases, and 15 bases lay between the germline ends. The material sequenced was naive CD8+ T cells from blood, with Jurkat cell RNA spiked in. Subset in this sample: FACS-sorted CD8+CD4-CCR7+CD45RA+ naive T cells. The clonotype was recovered from a human donor in good health. Some libraries in this study had Jurkat cell RNA spiked in. This chain links TRBV12-3 or TRBV12-4 with TRBJ1-5, with D possibly being TRBD1 (6 bases). The chain's CDR3 is CASSFFTGQYNQPQHF. In DNA, the CDR3 is TGTGCCAGCAGTTTTTTTACCGGACAGTACAATCAGCCCCAGCATTTT.